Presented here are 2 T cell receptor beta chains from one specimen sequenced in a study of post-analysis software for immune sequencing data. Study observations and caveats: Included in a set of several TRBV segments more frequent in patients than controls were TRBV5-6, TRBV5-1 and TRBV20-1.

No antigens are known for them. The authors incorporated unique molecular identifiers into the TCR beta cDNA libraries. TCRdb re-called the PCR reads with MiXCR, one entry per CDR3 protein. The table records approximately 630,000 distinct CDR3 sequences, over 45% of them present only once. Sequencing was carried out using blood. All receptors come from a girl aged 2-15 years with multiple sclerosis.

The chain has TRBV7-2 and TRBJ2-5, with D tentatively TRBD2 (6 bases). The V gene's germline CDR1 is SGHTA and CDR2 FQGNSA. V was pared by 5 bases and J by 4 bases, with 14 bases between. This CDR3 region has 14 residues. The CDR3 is CASSLRGGVETQYF. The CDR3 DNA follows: TGTGCCAGCAGCCTAAGGGGCGGGGTAGAGACCCAGTACTTC.

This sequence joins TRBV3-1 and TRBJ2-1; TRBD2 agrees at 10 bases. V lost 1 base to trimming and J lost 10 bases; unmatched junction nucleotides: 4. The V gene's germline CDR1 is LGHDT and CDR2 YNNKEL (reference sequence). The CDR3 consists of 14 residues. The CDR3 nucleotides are TGTGCCAGCAGCCAAGGCGGGACTAGCGCCGAGCAGTTCTTC. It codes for CASSQGGTSAEQFF.